The clone carrying this T cell receptor (beta chain) was seen just once. The assay was immunoSEQ multiplex PCR, and TCRdb's table has in-frame clones only and misses some. The table includes 600,000 to 900,000 clones, approximately 85% detected once. This sample was included in a study of shared T cell receptors in the human thymus. CDR3 size: 16 residues. J gave up 4 bases and V 6 bases, and 6 bases lay outside the gene matches. CDR1 and CDR2 (germline): LGHNT, FRNRAP. This same sample was also part of a study on human thymus T cells.

This chain joins TRBV12-5 and TRBJ2-1; 13 bases fit TRBD2. The sequence was collected from a girl under three years old with a congenital heart defect. The sample was thymocytes. CDR3 loop: CASGRLAGGIYNEQFF. The CDR3 bases are TGTGCTAGTGGCAGACTAGCGGGGGGCATATACAATGAGCAGTTCTTC. Complete variable domain (other parts from reference TRBV12-5 and TRBJ2-1): DARVTQTPRHKVTEMGQEVTMRCQPILGHNTVFWYRQTMMQGLELLAYFRNRAPLDDSGMPKDRFSAEMPDATLATLKIQPSEPRDSAVYFCASGRLAGGIYNEQFFGPGTRLTVL.